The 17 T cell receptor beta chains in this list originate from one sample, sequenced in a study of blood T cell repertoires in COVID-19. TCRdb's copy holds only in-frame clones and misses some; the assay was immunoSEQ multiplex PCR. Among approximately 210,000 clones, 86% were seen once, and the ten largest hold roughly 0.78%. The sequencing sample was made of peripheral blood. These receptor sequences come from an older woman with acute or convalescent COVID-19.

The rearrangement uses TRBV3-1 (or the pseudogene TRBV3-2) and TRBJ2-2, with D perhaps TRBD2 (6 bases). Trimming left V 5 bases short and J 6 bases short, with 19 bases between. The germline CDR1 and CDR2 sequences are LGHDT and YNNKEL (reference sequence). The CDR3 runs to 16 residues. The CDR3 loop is CASSSWGAGVAGELFF. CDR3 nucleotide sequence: TGTGCCAGCAGCAGCTGGGGAGCGGGCGTCGCCGGGGAGCTGTTTTTT.

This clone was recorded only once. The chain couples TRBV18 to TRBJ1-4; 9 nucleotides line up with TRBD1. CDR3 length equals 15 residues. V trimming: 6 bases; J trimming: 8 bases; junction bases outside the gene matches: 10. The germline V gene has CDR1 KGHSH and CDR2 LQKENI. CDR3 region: CASSDTGGFREKLFF. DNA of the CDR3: TGTGCCAGCTCGGACACAGGGGGCTTTCGAGAAAAACTGTTTTTT.

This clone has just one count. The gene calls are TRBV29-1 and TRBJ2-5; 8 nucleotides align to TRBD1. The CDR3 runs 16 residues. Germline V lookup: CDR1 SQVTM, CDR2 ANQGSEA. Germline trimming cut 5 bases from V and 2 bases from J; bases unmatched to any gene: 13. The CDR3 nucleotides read TGCAGCGTTTCTACTTTTGGGACAGGTATACAAGAGACCCAGTACTTC. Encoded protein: CSVSTFGTGIQETQYF.

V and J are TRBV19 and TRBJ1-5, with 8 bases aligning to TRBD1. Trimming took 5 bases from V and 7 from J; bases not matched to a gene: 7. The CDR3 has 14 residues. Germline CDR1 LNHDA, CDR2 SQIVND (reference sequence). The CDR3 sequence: CASSPTGGGQPQHF. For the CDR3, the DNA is TGTGCCAGTAGTCCCACAGGGGGAGGGCAGCCCCAGCATTTT.

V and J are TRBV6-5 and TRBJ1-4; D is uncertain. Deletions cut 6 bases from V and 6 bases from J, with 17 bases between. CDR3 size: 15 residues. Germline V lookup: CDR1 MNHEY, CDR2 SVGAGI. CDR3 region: CASSHTSGIHEKLFF. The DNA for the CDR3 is TGTGCCAGCAGCCACACTTCGGGGATCCATGAAAAACTGTTTTTT.

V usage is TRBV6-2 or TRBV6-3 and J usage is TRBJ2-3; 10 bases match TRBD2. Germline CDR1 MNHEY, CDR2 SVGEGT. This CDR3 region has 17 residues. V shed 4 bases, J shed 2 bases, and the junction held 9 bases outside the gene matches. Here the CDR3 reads CASSSPTSGMVTDTQYF. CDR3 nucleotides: TGTGCCAGCAGTTCCCCCACTAGCGGGATGGTCACAGATACGCAGTATTTT.

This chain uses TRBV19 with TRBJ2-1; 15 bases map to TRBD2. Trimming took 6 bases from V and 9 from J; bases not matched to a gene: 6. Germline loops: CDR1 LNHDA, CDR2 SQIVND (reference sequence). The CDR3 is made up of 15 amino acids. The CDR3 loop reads CASSRTSGRAAEQFF. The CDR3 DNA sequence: TGTGCCAGTAGCCGGACTAGCGGGAGGGCCGCTGAGCAGTTCTTC.

Here the CDR3 DNA reads TGTGCCAGTAGCCGGGAGGCACTAGCCCCTACGAACACCGGGGAGCTGTTTTTT. This gives the protein CASSREALAPTNTGELFF. V gene TRBV19 combines with J gene TRBJ2-2; 7 bases are a match to TRBD2. This CDR3 comprises 18 residues. The V gene's germline CDR1 is LNHDA and CDR2 SQIVND (reference sequence). V gave up 6 bases and J gave up 0 bases; unmatched junction bases: 13.

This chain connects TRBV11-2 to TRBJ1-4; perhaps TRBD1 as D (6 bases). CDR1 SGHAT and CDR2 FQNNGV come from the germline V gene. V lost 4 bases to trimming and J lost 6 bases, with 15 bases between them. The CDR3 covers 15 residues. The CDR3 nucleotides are TGTGCCAGCAGCTCGTACGGGGGGCAGGATGAAAAACTGTTTTTT. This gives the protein CASSSYGGQDEKLFF.

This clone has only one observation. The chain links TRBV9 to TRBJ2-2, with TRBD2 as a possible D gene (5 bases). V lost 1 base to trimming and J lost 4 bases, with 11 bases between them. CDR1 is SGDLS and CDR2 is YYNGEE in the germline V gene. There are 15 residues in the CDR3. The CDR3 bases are TGTGCCAGCAGCGTATCCGGGGAAGGCACCGGGGAGCTGTTTTTT. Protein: CASSVSGEGTGELFF.

For the CDR3, the DNA is TGCAGCGTTGTATCGGGACAGGGATTTACCGGGGAGCTGTTTTTT. Its protein is CSVVSGQGFTGELFF. The chain couples TRBV29-1 to TRBJ2-2; 9 bases are a match to TRBD1. The CDR3 contains 15 residues. The germline V gene has CDR1 SQVTM and CDR2 ANQGSEA. V was clipped by 4 bases and J by 5 bases; unmatched bases: 8.

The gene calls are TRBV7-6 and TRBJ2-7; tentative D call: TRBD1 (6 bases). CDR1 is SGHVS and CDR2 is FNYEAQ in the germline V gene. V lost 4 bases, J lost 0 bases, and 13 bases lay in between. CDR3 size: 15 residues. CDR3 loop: CASSSEQGSSYEQYF. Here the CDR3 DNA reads TGTGCCAGCAGCTCTGAACAGGGAAGCTCCTACGAGCAGTACTTC.

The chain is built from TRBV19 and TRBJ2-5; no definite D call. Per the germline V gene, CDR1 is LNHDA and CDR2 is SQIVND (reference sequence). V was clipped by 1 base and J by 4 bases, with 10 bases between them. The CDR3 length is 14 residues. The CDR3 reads CASSIVSTAETQYF. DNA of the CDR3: TGTGCCAGTAGTATAGTTTCCACAGCAGAGACCCAGTACTTC.

CDR3 sequence (DNA): TGTGCCAGCAGTCGACAGGGTACTAGCAATCAGCCCCAGCATTTT. Protein sequence: CASSRQGTSNQPQHF. The chain couples TRBV2 to TRBJ1-5, with 7 bases aligning to TRBD1. The CDR3 length is 15 residues. V was clipped by 5 bases and J by 0 bases; unmatched bases: 4. In germline, CDR1 is SNHLY, CDR2 FYNNEI.

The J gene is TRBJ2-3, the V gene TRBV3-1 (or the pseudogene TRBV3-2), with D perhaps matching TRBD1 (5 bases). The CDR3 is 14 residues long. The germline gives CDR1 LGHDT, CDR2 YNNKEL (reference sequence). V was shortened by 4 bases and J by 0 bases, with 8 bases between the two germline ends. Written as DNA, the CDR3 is TGTGCCAGCAGCCTAGGGGTTAGCACAGATACGCAGTATTTT. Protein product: CASSLGVSTDTQYF.

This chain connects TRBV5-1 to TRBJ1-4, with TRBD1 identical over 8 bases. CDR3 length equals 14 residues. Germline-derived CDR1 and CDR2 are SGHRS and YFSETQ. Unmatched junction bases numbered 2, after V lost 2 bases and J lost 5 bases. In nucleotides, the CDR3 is TGCGCCAGCAGCTTCGGACAGGGAAATGAAAAACTGTTTTTT. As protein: CASSFGQGNEKLFF.

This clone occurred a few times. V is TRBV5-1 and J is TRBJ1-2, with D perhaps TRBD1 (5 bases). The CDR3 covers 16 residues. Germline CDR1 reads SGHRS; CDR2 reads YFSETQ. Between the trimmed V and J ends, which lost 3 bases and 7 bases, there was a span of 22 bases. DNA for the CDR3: TGCGCCAGCAGCTCTCCAACGGGCGACAGCCTTCGTGGCTACACCTTC. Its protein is CASSSPTGDSLRGYTF.